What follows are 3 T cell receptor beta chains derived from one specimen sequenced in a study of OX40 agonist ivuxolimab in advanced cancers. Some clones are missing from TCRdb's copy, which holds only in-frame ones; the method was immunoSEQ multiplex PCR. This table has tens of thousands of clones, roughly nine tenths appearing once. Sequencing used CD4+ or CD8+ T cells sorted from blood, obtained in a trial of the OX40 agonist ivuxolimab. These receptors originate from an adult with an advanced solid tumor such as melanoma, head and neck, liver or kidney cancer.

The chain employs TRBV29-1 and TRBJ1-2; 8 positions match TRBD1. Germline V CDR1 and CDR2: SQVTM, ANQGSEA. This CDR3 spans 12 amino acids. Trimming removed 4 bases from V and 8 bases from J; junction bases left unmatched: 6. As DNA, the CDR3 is TGCAGCGTTGCGGACAGGGCTGCCGGCTACACCTTC. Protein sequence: CSVADRAAGYTF.

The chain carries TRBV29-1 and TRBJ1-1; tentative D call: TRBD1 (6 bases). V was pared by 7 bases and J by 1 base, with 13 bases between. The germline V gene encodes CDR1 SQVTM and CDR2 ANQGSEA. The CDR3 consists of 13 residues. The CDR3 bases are TGCAGCGGCACGACAGGTCCGAACACTGAAGCTTTCTTT. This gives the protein CSGTTGPNTEAFF.

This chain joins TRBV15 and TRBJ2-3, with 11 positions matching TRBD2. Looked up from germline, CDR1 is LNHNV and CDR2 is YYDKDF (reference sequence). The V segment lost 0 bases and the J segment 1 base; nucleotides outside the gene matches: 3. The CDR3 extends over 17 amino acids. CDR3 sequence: CATSREGSGGGTDTQYF. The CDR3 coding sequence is TGTGCCACCAGCAGAGAAGGTAGCGGGGGGGGCACAGATACGCAGTATTTT.